Below, 20 T cell receptor beta chains from the same sample are listed, as sequenced in a study of CD8 T cells in Susac syndrome. The RNA, about 0.5 to 1 ug, was put through reverse transcription using random hexamers. Using its own MiXCR run on the immunoSEQ multiplex PCR reads, TCRdb lists one record per CDR3 protein. The repertoire has over 200,000 distinct CDR3 sequences, 95% of them found once; the top ten carry approximately 0.081%. Material: CD4+ T cells from PBMCs. The origin of the receptors is a human donor with multiple sclerosis.

V gene TRBV6-5 combines with J gene TRBJ1-1; possibly TRBD1 for D (5 bases). CDR1 is MNHEY and CDR2 is SVGAGI in the germline V gene. The V end lost 6 bases, the J end lost 1 base, and 12 bases lay between the germline ends. CDR3 length equals 14 residues. In DNA, the CDR3 is TGTGCCAGCAGCCGGGACGGGGAGAACACTGAAGCTTTCTTT. It is translated as CASSRDGENTEAFF.

The chain has TRBV30 and TRBJ2-2; D unclear. The CDR3 loop spans 14 amino acids. CDR1 is GTSNPN, CDR2 SVGIG, per germline (reference sequence). Trimming left V 8 bases short and J 0 bases short, with 13 bases between. This CDR3 is CAHGRVSNTGELFF. In DNA, the CDR3 is TGTGCCCACGGAAGAGTTTCGAACACCGGGGAGCTGTTTTTT.

The J gene is TRBJ1-6, the V gene TRBV7-9, with D maybe TRBD1 (6 bases). The CDR3 covers 15 residues. V dropped 0 bases and J dropped 6 bases, with 9 bases sitting between them. The germline CDR1 and CDR2 sequences are SEHNR and FQNEAQ (reference sequence). The CDR3 loop reads CASSLATGTNSPLHF. In nucleotides, the CDR3 is TGTGCCAGCAGCTTAGCGACAGGAACTAATTCACCCCTCCACTTT.

The V call is TRBV7-2, the J call TRBJ2-1, with TRBD2 identical over 7 bases. V gave up 7 bases and J gave up 3 bases; unmatched junction bases: 9. CDR1 is SGHTA, CDR2 FQGNSA, per germline. CDR3 length: 15 amino acids. As DNA, the CDR3 is TGTGCCAGCACCCTGGGGGGGAGCTACTACAATGAGCAGTTCTTC. Protein product: CASTLGGSYYNEQFF.

J is TRBJ1-5 and V is TRBV20-1, with D unresolved. This CDR3 is 13 amino acids long. Deletions cut 3 bases from V and 3 bases from J, with 9 bases between. Germline V lookup: CDR1 DFQATT, CDR2 SNEGSKA (reference sequence). CDR3 DNA: TGCAGTGCTAGGACACTAACCAATCAGCCCCAGCATTTT. It is translated as CSARTLTNQPQHF.

This chain joins TRBV27 and TRBJ2-1; D is perhaps TRBD1 or TRBD2 (6 bases each). The V end lost 7 bases, the J end lost 0 bases, and 13 bases lay between the germline ends. There are 15 residues in the CDR3. CDR1 and CDR2 (germline): MNHEY, SMNVEV (reference sequence). The CDR3 is CASKLGGPSYNEQFF. As DNA, the CDR3 is TGTGCCAGCAAGCTCGGGGGCCCCTCCTACAATGAGCAGTTCTTC.

This chain links TRBV27 with TRBJ1-1; 8 bases are shared with TRBD1. V lost 2 bases to trimming and J lost 4 bases; unmatched junction nucleotides: 6. In germline, CDR1 is MNHEY, CDR2 SMNVEV (reference sequence). This CDR3 is 15 amino acids long. CDR3 sequence (DNA): TGTGCCAGCAGTTTAGGGGTAACAGGGGGCACTGAAGCTTTCTTT. This codes for CASSLGVTGGTEAFF.

This chain connects TRBV16 to TRBJ1-2, with D hard to call. The CDR3 has 14 amino acids. V dropped 3 bases and J dropped 4 bases, with 12 bases sitting between them. CDR1 and CDR2 from the germline V gene are KGHSY and FQNENV. The CDR3 here is CASSHPESFYGYTF. The DNA for the CDR3 is TGTGCCAGCAGCCACCCAGAGAGCTTCTATGGCTACACCTTC.

The rearrangement links TRBV7-9 to TRBJ1-4, with 10 positions matching TRBD1. The CDR3 runs 14 residues. From germline, CDR1 is SEHNR and CDR2 FQNEAQ (reference sequence). J gave up 5 bases and V 5 bases, and 2 bases lay outside the gene matches. The CDR3 sequence: CASSQGQGNEKLFF. In DNA, the CDR3 is TGTGCCAGCAGCCAGGGACAGGGGAATGAAAAACTGTTTTTT.

J is TRBJ1-5 and V is TRBV29-1; 7 bases are shared with TRBD1. The germline V gene has CDR1 SQVTM and CDR2 ANQGSEA. The CDR3 sequence is 13 residues long. Losses at the gene ends were 4 bases for V and 6 bases for J; bases not matched to a gene: 6. For the CDR3, the DNA is TGCAGCGTTGTAAAGGGGGCGGGTCAGCCCCAGCATTTT. Its translation: CSVVKGAGQPQHF.

V gene TRBV20-1 combines with J gene TRBJ2-7; D tentatively fits TRBD1 or TRBD2 (5 bases each). The CDR3 contains 14 residues. Germline V gives CDR1 DFQATT, CDR2 SNEGSKA (reference sequence). V lost 3 bases, J lost 1 base, and 13 bases lay in between. The CDR3: CSASKVGDSYEQYF. The CDR3 bases are TGCAGTGCTAGTAAGGTGGGGGATTCCTACGAGCAGTACTTC.

In DNA, the CDR3 is TGTGCCTGGAGTGTACTCAGGGAAGCTTTCTTT. Translated: CAWSVLREAFF. The rearrangement links TRBV30 to TRBJ1-1; no firm D call. The germline V and J ends were trimmed by 0 bases and 8 bases, with 7 bases remaining between them. This CDR3 is 11 amino acids long. In germline, CDR1 is GTSNPN, CDR2 SVGIG (reference sequence).

The chain is built from TRBV9 and TRBJ1-4, with D hard to call. Germline V lookup: CDR1 SGDLS, CDR2 YYNGEE. V was pared by 8 bases and J by 5 bases, with 4 bases between. The CDR3 sequence is 10 residues long. CDR3 DNA sequence: TGTGCCAGGAAGAATGAAAAACTGTTTTTT. Encoded protein: CARKNEKLFF.

In regard to this clonotype: One end of the junction fails to match germline, which may point to a read error. The chain uses TRBV7-7 and TRBJ2-5, with a tentative D call TRBD1 (6 bases). The CDR3 extends over 16 amino acids. CDR1 is SSHAT, CDR2 FNYEAQ, per germline (reference sequence). CDR3 sequence: CASSPPHGGPPETQYF. The DNA of the CDR3 is TGTGCTAGCAGCCCCCCCCATGGGGGCCCTCCGGAGACCCAGTACTTC. Full variable domain (outside the CDR3, taken from reference TRBV7-7 and TRBJ2-5): GAGVSQSPRYKVTKRGQDVTLRCDPISSHATLYWYQQALGQGPEFLTYFNYEAQPDKSGLPSDRFSAERPEGSISTLTIQRTEQRDSAMYRCASSPPHGGPPETQYFGPGTRLLVL.

This chain connects TRBV20-1 to TRBJ2-5; D is unresolved. The germline V gene has CDR1 DFQATT and CDR2 SNEGSKA (reference sequence). The CDR3 is made up of 13 amino acids. V lost 0 bases to trimming and J lost 5 bases, with 10 bases between them. The CDR3 region is CSARDVADETQYF. The DNA of the CDR3 is TGCAGTGCTAGAGATGTGGCAGATGAGACCCAGTACTTC.

V gene TRBV5-6 combines with J gene TRBJ1-1; 8 bases align to TRBD1. CDR1 and CDR2 from the germline V gene are SGHDT and YYEEEE. This CDR3 spans 16 amino acids. Trimming at V came to 2 bases and at J to 5 bases, leaving 11 bases not matched to a gene. The DNA of the CDR3 is TGTGCCAGCAGCTTAGACAGGGGTTTGGTCGCTACTGAAGCTTTCTTT. Translating it yields CASSLDRGLVATEAFF.

The rearrangement links TRBV24-1 to TRBJ2-5, with unresolved D. The V gene lost 9 bases and the J gene lost 5 bases, with 3 bases spanning the gap. Per germline, CDR1 KGHDR and CDR2 SFDVKD. There are 9 residues in the CDR3. This CDR3 is CATRETQYF. CDR3 DNA sequence: TGTGCCACCCGCGAGACCCAGTACTTC.

The chain has TRBV12-3 or TRBV12-4 and TRBJ1-6, with 8 nucleotides matching TRBD1. The CDR3 totals 14 residues. After removal of 6 bases from V and 4 bases from J, the junction contained 2 bases not matched to a gene. CDR3 protein: CASSRQGYNSPLHF. The DNA for the CDR3 is TGTGCCAGCAGCAGACAGGGGTATAATTCACCCCTCCACTTT.

The chain links TRBV2 to TRBJ2-5; D may be TRBD1 (5 bases). The CDR3 runs 13 residues. Germline V gives CDR1 SNHLY, CDR2 FYNNEI. Trimming left V 7 bases short and J 1 base short, with 10 bases between. Here the CDR3 reads CASKGQGQETQYF. CDR3 bases: TGTGCCAGCAAGGGGCAGGGCCAAGAGACCCAGTACTTC.

This clonotype was observed once. The chain carries TRBV20-1 and TRBJ2-3, with unresolved D. Looked up from germline, CDR1 is DFQATT and CDR2 is SNEGSKA (reference sequence). The CDR3 contains 15 residues. Trimming shortened V by 0 bases and J by 6 bases, and 16 bases separated the two germline ends. The CDR3 region is CSARDPALPIDTQYF. For the CDR3, the DNA is TGCAGTGCTAGAGATCCCGCCCTTCCCATCGATACGCAGTATTTT.